The 30 T cell receptor beta chains below all came from one sample that was sequenced in a study of T cell responses to AZD1222 COVID-19 vaccine. Using immunoSEQ multiplex PCR, the repertoire was profiled, and TCRdb retains in-frame clones only, with some absent. The table has 120,000 to 150,000 clones, approximately 89% seen once. The source was peripheral blood, collected on day 0 of AZD1222 vaccination. All receptors come from an adult in good health.

This chain joins TRBV7-2 and TRBJ1-3, with D perhaps TRBD1 (6 bases). Germline lookup yields CDR1 SGHTA and CDR2 FQGNSA. V lost 1 base and J 2 bases, leaving 9 bases between the germline ends. This CDR3 contains 15 residues. CDR3 region: CASSLGGRTGNTIYF. CDR3 nucleotide sequence: TGTGCCAGCAGCTTAGGGGGGCGGACTGGAAACACCATATATTTT.

The rearrangement uses TRBV3-1 (or the pseudogene TRBV3-2) and TRBJ2-7; 9 positions match TRBD2. J was trimmed by 3 bases and V by 4 bases; bases with no gene match: 13. This CDR3 contains 17 residues. Germline lookup yields CDR1 LGHDT and CDR2 YNNKEL (reference sequence). DNA of the CDR3: TGTGCCAGCAGCCTGTTTAGCGGGGGTGCCGACGGCTACGAGCAGTACTTC. Translation: CASSLFSGGADGYEQYF.

The chain combines TRBV28 with TRBJ2-7, with TRBD1 matching 9 bases. Unmatched junction bases numbered 9, after V lost 4 bases and J lost 5 bases. Germline V CDR1 and CDR2: MDHEN, SYDVKM. The CDR3 has 15 amino acids. The CDR3 spells CASSSVGQGSNEQYF. DNA of the CDR3: TGTGCCAGCAGTTCCGTCGGACAGGGGAGCAACGAGCAGTACTTC. Variable domain in full (rest from reference TRBV28 and TRBJ2-7): DVKVTQSSRYLVKRTGEKVFLECVQDMDHENMFWYRQDPGLGLRLIYFSYDVKMKEKGDIPEGYSVSREKKERFSLILESASTNQTSMYLCASSSVGQGSNEQYFGPGTRLTVT.

V and J are TRBV6-2 or TRBV6-3 and TRBJ2-7, with 12 bases aligning to TRBD2. V lost 4 bases and J lost 6; bases outside the gene matches: 7. Looked up from germline, CDR1 is MNHEY and CDR2 is SVGEGT. The CDR3 contains 15 residues. The CDR3 is CASSSVLAGGGEQYF. The CDR3 DNA follows: TGTGCCAGCAGTTCCGTACTAGCGGGGGGCGGCGAGCAGTACTTC.

The table lists this clone with a count of one. The chain carries TRBV3-1 (or the pseudogene TRBV3-2) and TRBJ2-1; weak D call: TRBD1 (6 bases). Per the germline V gene, CDR1 is LGHDT and CDR2 is YNNKEL (reference sequence). The CDR3 extends over 12 amino acids. V lost 1 base, J lost 15 bases, and 13 bases lay in between. CDR3 DNA: TGTGCCAGCAGCCAAGGAGACAGGACTGGGTTCTTC. It is translated as CASSQGDRTGFF.

The chain links TRBV9 to TRBJ2-2, with a possible D match to TRBD1 (5 bases). The V end was cut by 5 bases, the J end by 5 bases, with 28 bases between. The germline V gene encodes CDR1 SGDLS and CDR2 YYNGEE. The CDR3 is made up of 19 amino acids. In nucleotides, the CDR3 is TGTGCCAGCAGTGGGGCGGCAGGAGCGAAGGTAGTGCGGACCGGGGAGCTGTTTTTT. The encoded protein is CASSGAAGAKVVRTGELFF.

J is TRBJ2-1 and V is TRBV7-3; 10 positions agree with TRBD2. The junction had 8 bases not matched to a gene; V was cut back by 5 bases and J by 1 base. This CDR3 region has 17 residues. Looked up from germline, CDR1 is SGHTA and CDR2 is FQGTGA. The chain's CDR3 is CASSPSAGGPSYNEQFF. CDR3 coding DNA: TGTGCCAGCAGCCCCTCAGCGGGGGGGCCATCCTACAATGAGCAGTTCTTC.

The chain has TRBV11-2 and TRBJ2-3; D ambiguous. Germline lookup yields CDR1 SGHAT and CDR2 FQNNGV. The CDR3 has 15 amino acids. V gave up 2 bases and J gave up 6 bases, with 15 bases separating them. CDR3 coding DNA: TGTGCCAGCAGCTTAAGTAGTGCCCCCATGGATACGCAGTATTTT. Translation: CASSLSSAPMDTQYF.

The chain combines TRBV9 with TRBJ2-1, with 7 positions matching TRBD2. The J segment lost 6 bases and the V segment lost 4 bases, leaving 13 bases of the junction unmatched. This CDR3 has 16 amino acids. Germline V gene data show CDR1 as SGDLS and CDR2 as YYNGEE. CDR3 region: CASSTLTSTRSNEQFF. In DNA form, the CDR3 reads TGTGCCAGCAGCACGCTGACTAGCACTCGAAGCAATGAGCAGTTCTTC.

This clone came up once. The V and J genes are TRBV19 and TRBJ1-4; D is unclear. V lost 9 bases and J lost 7, with 12 bases in between. The length of the CDR3 is 12 residues. Germline loops: CDR1 LNHDA, CDR2 SQIVND (reference sequence). The chain's CDR3 is CARKFFFEKLFF. DNA for the CDR3: TGTGCCAGGAAATTTTTCTTTGAAAAACTGTTTTTT. Drawing the rest from reference TRBV19 and TRBJ1-4, the complete variable domain is DGGITQSPKYLFRKEGQNVTLSCEQNLNHDAMYWYRQDPGQGLRLIYYSQIVNDFQKGDIAEGYSVSREKKESFPLTVTSAQKNPTAFYLCARKFFFEKLFFGSGTQLSVL.

This clone showed up just once. The chain links TRBV5-4 to TRBJ1-6; D might be TRBD1 (6 bases). Germline CDR1 is SGHNT and CDR2 is YYREEE (reference sequence). Trimming left V 4 bases short and J 12 bases short, with 11 bases between. This CDR3 is built from 12 residues. The CDR3, as DNA: TGTGCCAGCAGCCGGGACAATCTACCCCTCCACTTT. Translated, it gives CASSRDNLPLHF.

This sequence joins TRBV3-1 (or the pseudogene TRBV3-2) and TRBJ1-1, with D maybe TRBD1 (5 bases). CDR3 length equals 13 residues. V was cut by 7 bases and J by 11 bases, with 20 bases left in between. Germline loops: CDR1 LGHDT, CDR2 YNNKEL (reference sequence). CDR3 nucleotides: TGTGCCAGCACCACCAACCGGGGCGGTAGGGCTTTCTTT. It encodes CASTTNRGGRAFF.

The rearrangement uses TRBV5-1 and TRBJ2-2, with TRBD1 matching 10 bases. Per the germline V gene, CDR1 is SGHRS and CDR2 is YFSETQ. V shed 0 bases and J 2 bases; nucleotides not matched to a gene: 4. The CDR3 has 17 amino acids. The CDR3 DNA reads as TGCGCCAGCAGCTTGGTGGGACAGGGGATAAACACCGGGGAGCTGTTTTTT. Translated, it gives CASSLVGQGINTGELFF.

The chain employs TRBV29-1 and TRBJ1-1; no clear D gene. The germline V gene has CDR1 SQVTM and CDR2 ANQGSEA. The CDR3 sequence is 10 residues long. As DNA, the CDR3 is TGCAGTGGTGGCCTCACTGAAGCTTTCTTT. Translation: CSGGLTEAFF.

V and J are TRBV18 and TRBJ1-1; 10 nucleotides agree with TRBD1. The CDR3 runs to 16 residues. Germline lookup yields CDR1 KGHSH and CDR2 LQKENI. V gave up 3 bases and J gave up 1 base; unmatched junction bases: 5. The CDR3 DNA reads TGTGCCAGCTCACCGGGGACAGGGGAGTGGAACACTGAAGCTTTCTTT. This codes for CASSPGTGEWNTEAFF.

The chain combines TRBV6-2 or TRBV6-3 with TRBJ2-7; TRBD2 matches 8 bases. Germline CDR1 reads MNHEY; CDR2 reads SVGEGT. V shed 6 bases and J 2 bases; nucleotides not matched to a gene: 12. This CDR3 spans 16 amino acids. This CDR3 reads CASSPPGGRRAYEQYF. The CDR3 coding sequence is TGTGCCAGCAGCCCGCCGGGGGGGCGGAGGGCCTACGAGCAGTACTTC.

A single count supports this clone. V and J are TRBV19 and TRBJ1-2; 10 nucleotides align to TRBD1. CDR3 length: 13 amino acids. Germline trimming cut 6 bases from V and 7 bases from J; bases unmatched to any gene: 5. Germline CDR1 reads LNHDA; CDR2 reads SQIVND (reference sequence). CDR3 sequence: CASRGQGEGGYTF. The DNA of the CDR3 is TGTGCCAGTAGAGGACAGGGGGAAGGTGGCTACACCTTC.

Only a few counts were recorded for this clone. The gene calls are TRBV6-5 and TRBJ2-1, with D maybe TRBD1 (6 bases). The V gene's germline CDR1 is MNHEY and CDR2 SVGAGI. Trimming pared 5 bases from V and 5 bases from J, leaving 10 bases between. The CDR3 is made up of 13 amino acids. The CDR3 DNA follows: TGTGCCAGCAGTAGTGGACAGAACAATGAGCAGTTCTTC. Translated, it gives CASSSGQNNEQFF.

V usage is TRBV3-1 (or the pseudogene TRBV3-2) and J usage is TRBJ2-1; 8 bases line up with TRBD1. Per the germline V gene, CDR1 is LGHDT and CDR2 is YNNKEL (reference sequence). The length of the CDR3 is 15 residues. Losses at the gene ends were 4 bases for V and 3 bases for J; bases not matched to a gene: 5. The CDR3 spells CASSLGQGGYNEQFF. The CDR3 coding sequence is TGTGCCAGCAGCCTTGGACAGGGCGGCTACAATGAGCAGTTCTTC.

The gene calls are TRBV28 and TRBJ1-5; possibly TRBD1 for D (5 bases). The germline V gene encodes CDR1 MDHEN and CDR2 SYDVKM. The CDR3 is made up of 14 amino acids. Trimming cost V 4 bases and J 1 base, with 8 bases left between them. Here the CDR3 reads CASSWGMSNQPQHF. CDR3 in DNA: TGTGCCAGCAGTTGGGGGATGAGCAATCAGCCCCAGCATTTT.

The rearrangement joins TRBV19 to TRBJ1-1; D may be TRBD1 (6 bases). V lost 5 bases, J lost 5 bases, and 21 bases lay in between. This CDR3 has 16 residues. From germline, CDR1 is LNHDA and CDR2 SQIVND (reference sequence). CDR3 coding DNA: TGTGCCAGTAGTCCGGGGGCCGGGACTCAAGGGACTGAAGCTTTCTTT. Translation gives CASSPGAGTQGTEAFF. Looking up the rest from reference TRBV19 and TRBJ1-1 gives the full variable domain: DGGITQSPKYLFRKEGQNVTLSCEQNLNHDAMYWYRQDPGQGLRLIYYSQIVNDFQKGDIAEGYSVSREKKESFPLTVTSAQKNPTAFYLCASSPGAGTQGTEAFFGQGTRLTVV.

The chain employs TRBV7-2 and TRBJ1-1, with 8 bases that match TRBD1. The germline V gene encodes CDR1 SGHTA and CDR2 FQGNSA. The trim removed 8 bases at V and 4 bases at J, leaving 6 bases unmatched. The CDR3 has 13 amino acids. CDR3 nucleotide sequence: TGTGCCAGCTCGCAGGGGGCCGCCACTGAAGCTTTCTTT. The encoded protein is CASSQGAATEAFF.

The chain combines TRBV11-3 with TRBJ2-1, with 10 bases that match TRBD2. CDR3 length: 16 residues. CDR1 is SGHNT, CDR2 YENEEA, per germline. Losses at the gene ends were 5 bases for V and 4 bases for J; bases not matched to a gene: 8. CDR3 loop: CASSILSGGSYNEQFF. CDR3 DNA sequence: TGTGCCAGCAGCATACTTAGCGGGGGGTCTTACAATGAGCAGTTCTTC.

This chain joins TRBV5-1 and TRBJ2-3; D perhaps matches TRBD1 (5 bases). Looked up from germline, CDR1 is SGHRS and CDR2 is YFSETQ. Trimming removed 0 bases at V and 0 bases at J, with 8 bases between. The CDR3 extends over 15 amino acids. Written as DNA, the CDR3 is TGCGCCAGCAGCTTGGTAGGGGCTAGCACAGATACGCAGTATTTT. Its translation: CASSLVGASTDTQYF.

The chain uses TRBV28 and TRBJ1-1; D gene unclear. Germline V gene data show CDR1 as MDHEN and CDR2 as SYDVKM. Trimming took 8 bases from V and 7 from J, leaving 17 bases between them. The CDR3 is 13 amino acids. CDR3 loop: CASYLPGSGEAFF. The CDR3 coding sequence is TGTGCCAGCTACCTCCCCGGGTCCGGTGAAGCTTTCTTT.

The CDR3 DNA follows: TGTGCCAGCCCCCCGTCCAGCGGGGGGACTGAAGCTTTCTTT. Its translation: CASPPSSGGTEAFF. The chain is built from TRBV9 and TRBJ1-1; possible D gene TRBD1, 5 bases. This CDR3 has 14 residues. CDR1 is SGDLS and CDR2 is YYNGEE in the germline V gene. Trimming took off 7 bases at V and 5 bases at J, with 18 bases between the two ends.

V gene TRBV18 combines with J gene TRBJ2-7, with TRBD1 matching 8 bases. The CDR3 covers 15 residues. Germline V CDR1 and CDR2: KGHSH, LQKENI. V shed 3 bases and J 7 bases; nucleotides not matched to a gene: 11. CDR3 bases: TGTGCCAGCTCACCCCAGGGGGCAGTGCTAGTAGAGCAGTACTTC. Residues: CASSPQGAVLVEQYF.

V gene TRBV5-4 combines with J gene TRBJ2-7; D might be TRBD1 (6 bases). This CDR3 comprises 16 residues. Trimming removed 1 base from V and 1 base from J, with 15 bases in between. Germline values: CDR1 SGHNT, CDR2 YYREEE (reference sequence). Here the CDR3 reads CASSLYGQTPSYEQYF. The CDR3 DNA reads TGTGCCAGCAGCTTGTACGGACAGACACCATCCTACGAGCAGTACTTC.

This clone was seen a single time. The CDR3 reads CASSPGTGASITEAFF. In nucleotides, the CDR3 is TGTGCCAGCTCACCAGGGACAGGGGCGTCAATCACTGAAGCTTTCTTT. The chain has TRBV18 and TRBJ1-1, with TRBD1 matching over 10 bases. Germline loops: CDR1 KGHSH, CDR2 LQKENI. The ends lost 2 bases at V and 4 bases at J; junction bases unmatched: 7. There are 16 residues in the CDR3.

The chain carries TRBV25-1 and TRBJ1-2, with TRBD1 as a possible D gene (6 bases). Trimming removed 3 bases from V and 6 bases from J, with 20 bases in between. Germline CDR1 reads MGHDK; CDR2 reads SYGVNS. CDR3 length: 16 residues. CDR3: CASSDPGVQSADGYTF. CDR3 sequence (DNA): TGTGCCAGCAGTGACCCAGGGGTGCAATCTGCTGATGGCTACACCTTC.